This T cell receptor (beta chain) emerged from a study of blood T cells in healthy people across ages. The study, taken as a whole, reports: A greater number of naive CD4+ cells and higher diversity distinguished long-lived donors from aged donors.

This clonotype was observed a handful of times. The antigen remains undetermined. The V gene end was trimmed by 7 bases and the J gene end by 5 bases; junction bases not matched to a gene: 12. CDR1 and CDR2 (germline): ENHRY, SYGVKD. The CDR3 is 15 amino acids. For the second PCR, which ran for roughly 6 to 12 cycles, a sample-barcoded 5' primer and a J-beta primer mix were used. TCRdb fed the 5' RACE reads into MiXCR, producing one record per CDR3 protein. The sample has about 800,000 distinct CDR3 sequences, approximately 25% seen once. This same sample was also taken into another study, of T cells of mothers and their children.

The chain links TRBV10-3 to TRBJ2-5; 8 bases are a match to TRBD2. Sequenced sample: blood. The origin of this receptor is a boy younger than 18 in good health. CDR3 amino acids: CAIKEGAGEVETQYF. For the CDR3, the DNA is TGTGCCATCAAAGAAGGAGCGGGAGAGGTCGAGACCCAGTACTTC.